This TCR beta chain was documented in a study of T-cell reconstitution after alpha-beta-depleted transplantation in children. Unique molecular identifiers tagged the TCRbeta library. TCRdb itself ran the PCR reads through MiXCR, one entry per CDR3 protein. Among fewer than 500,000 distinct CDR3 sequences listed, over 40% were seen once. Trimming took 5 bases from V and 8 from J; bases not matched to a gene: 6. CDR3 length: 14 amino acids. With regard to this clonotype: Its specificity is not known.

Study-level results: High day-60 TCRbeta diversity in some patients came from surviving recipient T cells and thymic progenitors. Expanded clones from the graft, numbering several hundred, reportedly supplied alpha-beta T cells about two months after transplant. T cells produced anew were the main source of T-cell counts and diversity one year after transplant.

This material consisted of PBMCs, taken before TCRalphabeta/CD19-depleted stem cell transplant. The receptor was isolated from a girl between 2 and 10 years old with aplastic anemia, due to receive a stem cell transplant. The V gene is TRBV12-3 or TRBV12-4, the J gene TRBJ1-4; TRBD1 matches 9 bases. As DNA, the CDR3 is TGTGCCAGCAGTCGACCGGGACAGGGAGAAAAACTGTTTTTT. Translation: CASSRPGQGEKLFF.